The 16 T cell receptor beta chains in this list originate from one sample, sequenced in a study of shared clonotypes between healthy human individuals (dated by TCRdb to 2018 to 2020). The method was the immunoSEQ multiplex PCR assay. TCRdb took this table from immuneACCESS and kept in-frame rearrangements with V and J called. Such tables lack part of the clones; where checked against another copy, unresolved V genes explain under half of the gap, and the rest is unexplained. Within this sample are approximately 980,000 clones, with approximately 80% of them counted one time only. The ten largest clones represent roughly 1.5% of the sample. The sample comprised memory CD4+ T cells sorted from blood. The cell subset or site label corresponds to: CD45RA-negative fraction. The receptors shown here come from a man aged 18 to 30 in good health.

V usage is TRBV19 and J usage is TRBJ2-6; 9 bases fit TRBD1. The CDR3 has 17 residues. The germline V gene has CDR1 LNHDA and CDR2 SQIVND (reference sequence). V was pared by 6 bases and J by 0 bases, with 6 bases of the junction left unmatched. In DNA form, the CDR3 reads TGTGCCAGTAGGTATCCGGGACAGGGCTCTGGGGCCAACGTCCTGACTTTC. Translating gives CASRYPGQGSGANVLTF. The full variable domain, rest sourced from reference TRBV19 and TRBJ2-6, is DGGITQSPKYLFRKEGQNVTLSCEQNLNHDAMYWYRQDPGQGLRLIYYSQIVNDFQKGDIAEGYSVSREKKESFPLTVTSAQKNPTAFYLCASRYPGQGSGANVLTFGAGSRLTVL.

V and J are TRBV6-1 and TRBJ1-4; 10 bases map to TRBD1. The germline CDR1 and CDR2 sequences are MNHNS and SASEGT. CDR3 length: 15 residues. V shed 1 base, J shed 8 bases, and the junction held 4 bases outside the gene matches. CDR3 amino acids: CASSEGTGGGEKLFF. DNA of the CDR3: TGTGCCAGCAGTGAAGGGACAGGGGGAGGCGAAAAACTGTTTTTT.

This chain joins TRBV5-1 and TRBJ2-7, with D uncertain. Trimming stripped 6 bases from V and 1 base from J, with 8 bases between. The CDR3 runs 12 residues. CDR1 is SGHRS, CDR2 YFSETQ, per germline. CDR3 protein: CASKGGSYEQYF. Written as DNA, the CDR3 is TGCGCCAGCAAGGGCGGTTCCTACGAGCAGTACTTC.

The gene calls are TRBV7-2 and TRBJ2-7, with unresolved D. In germline, CDR1 is SGHTA, CDR2 FQGNSA. CDR3 length equals 14 residues. Trimming stripped 5 bases from V and 4 bases from J, with 15 bases between. CDR3 in DNA: TGTGCCAGCAGCCCGGCGGCCCCAGCGTACGAGCAGTACTTC. Amino acid sequence: CASSPAAPAYEQYF.

The V call is TRBV5-1, the J call TRBJ2-1, with 12 bases matching TRBD2. Germline V gene sequence: CDR1 SGHRS, CDR2 YFSETQ. The V segment lost 0 bases and the J segment 6 bases; nucleotides outside the gene matches: 4. The CDR3 runs 16 residues. The chain's CDR3 is CASSLARLAGVNEQFF. The CDR3 DNA sequence: TGCGCCAGCAGCTTGGCGAGACTAGCGGGAGTCAATGAGCAGTTCTTC.

This rearrangement joins TRBV2 to TRBJ2-7; D is undetermined. The V and J ends lost 3 bases and 0 bases respectively, with 6 bases between them. CDR1 and CDR2 from the germline V gene are SNHLY and FYNNEI. This CDR3 contains 13 residues. For the CDR3, the DNA is TGTGCCAGCAGTGACCAGCTCTCCTACGAGCAGTACTTC. It specifies CASSDQLSYEQYF. Looking up the rest from reference TRBV2 and TRBJ2-7 gives the full variable domain: EPEVTQTPSHQVTQMGQEVILRCVPISNHLYFYWYRQILGQKVEFLVSFYNNEISEKSEIFDDQFSVERPDGSNFTLKIRSTKLEDSAMYFCASSDQLSYEQYFGPGTRLTVT.

The chain has TRBV5-1 and TRBJ2-7; tentatively, D is TRBD1 (6 bases). Trimming removed 0 bases from V and 12 bases from J, with 16 bases in between. This CDR3 has 13 residues. Germline V gene data show CDR1 as SGHRS and CDR2 as YFSETQ. In DNA form, the CDR3 reads TGCGCCAGCAGCTTGGAGACAGGAAGCCAGGGGTACTTC. Amino acid sequence: CASSLETGSQGYF.

The rearrangement links TRBV10-3 to TRBJ2-7, with a possible D match to TRBD1 (6 bases). The CDR3 has 11 amino acids. The V gene lost 10 bases and the J gene lost 7 bases, with 14 bases spanning the gap. The germline gives CDR1 ENHRY, CDR2 SYGVKD. The CDR3 sequence is CATQTGIEQYF. Written as DNA, the CDR3 is TGTGCCACCCAAACAGGGATTGAGCAGTACTTC.

The chain uses TRBV6-5 and TRBJ1-1; D is unclear. The CDR3 is made up of 12 amino acids. Deletions cut 5 bases from V and 1 base from J, with 5 bases between. Looked up from germline, CDR1 is MNHEY and CDR2 is SVGAGI. The DNA of the CDR3 is TGTGCCAGCAGTAAGAAGAACACTGAAGCTTTCTTT. Protein product: CASSKKNTEAFF.

V and J are TRBV28 and TRBJ1-2; D is undetermined. CDR1 and CDR2 from the germline V gene are MDHEN and SYDVKM. The CDR3 loop spans 16 amino acids. V shed 6 bases and J shed 8 bases, with 25 bases lying between them. CDR3 DNA sequence: TGTGCCAGCAGCCTCAGGAGTATTGGACGAAATGGGGGCTACACCTTC. The encoded protein is CASSLRSIGRNGGYTF.

CDR3 nucleotides: TGTGCCAGCAGTGAAACAGGGACTCAGCCCCAGCATTTT. It encodes CASSETGTQPQHF. V is TRBV2 and J is TRBJ1-5; a possible D gene is TRBD1 (6 bases). The germline gives CDR1 SNHLY, CDR2 FYNNEI. This CDR3 contains 13 residues. The V gene lost 2 bases and the J gene lost 6 bases, with 8 bases spanning the gap.

The V and J genes are TRBV5-8 and TRBJ1-4; a possible D gene is TRBD1 (5 bases). Germline V gene lookup returns CDR1 SGHTS and CDR2 YDEGEE. This CDR3 is built from 14 residues. The ends were cut back, 6 bases at V and 4 bases at J, with 13 bases in the middle. DNA of the CDR3: TGTGCCAGCACCCTCGGAGGGGTTAATGAAAAACTGTTTTTT. Its translation: CASTLGGVNEKLFF.

This chain uses TRBV2 with TRBJ1-5; D possibly corresponds to TRBD1 (5 bases). CDR1 SNHLY and CDR2 FYNNEI come from the germline V gene. This CDR3 spans 14 amino acids. Trimming left V 4 bases short and J 4 bases short, with 11 bases between. CDR3: CASSASGSNQPQHF. The DNA for the CDR3 is TGTGCCAGCAGTGCATCAGGGTCTAATCAGCCCCAGCATTTT.

This clone was seen a handful of times. V usage is TRBV18 and J usage is TRBJ1-1; D ambiguous. V was shortened by 1 base and J by 5 bases, with 14 bases between the two germline ends. Germline assignment: CDR1 KGHSH and CDR2 LQKENI. The CDR3 length is 15 residues. The DNA of the CDR3 is TGTGCCAGCTCACCACAAGAAATAGGTTTGACTGAAGCTTTCTTT. It translates to CASSPQEIGLTEAFF.

The rearrangement uses TRBV19 and TRBJ2-4, with TRBD1 as a possible D gene (7 bases). From germline, CDR1 is LNHDA and CDR2 SQIVND (reference sequence). V was pared by 4 bases and J by 0 bases, with 16 bases between. CDR3 length: 17 amino acids. CDR3 in DNA: TGTGCCAGTAGTACGTTACAGGGGACTGTAGCCAAAAACATTCAGTACTTC. This encodes CASSTLQGTVAKNIQYF.

V is TRBV7-8 and J is TRBJ2-3; D remains ambiguous. Germline loops: CDR1 SGHVS, CDR2 FQNEAQ. V dropped 2 bases and J dropped 3 bases, with 12 bases sitting between them. The CDR3 length is 15 residues. The DNA for the CDR3 is TGTGCCAGCAGCTTACGTGAGCTTGGGACAGATACGCAGTATTTT. Translated: CASSLRELGTDTQYF.